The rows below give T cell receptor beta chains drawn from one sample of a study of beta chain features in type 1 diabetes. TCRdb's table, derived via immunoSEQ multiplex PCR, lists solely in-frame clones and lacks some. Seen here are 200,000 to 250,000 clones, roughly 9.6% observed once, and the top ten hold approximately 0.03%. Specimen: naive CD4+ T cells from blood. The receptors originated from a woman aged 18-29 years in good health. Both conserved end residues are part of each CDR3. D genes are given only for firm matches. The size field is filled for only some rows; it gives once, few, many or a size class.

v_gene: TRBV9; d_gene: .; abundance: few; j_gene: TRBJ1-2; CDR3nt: TGTGCCAGCAGCCAAAAACCGGGGGGAGGCCCATATGGCTACACCTTC; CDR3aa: CASSQKPGGGPYGYTF
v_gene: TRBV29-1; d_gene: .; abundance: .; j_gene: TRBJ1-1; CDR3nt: TGCAGCGTTGAACGGGTGGTGAACACTGAAGCTTTCTTT; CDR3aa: CSVERVVNTEAFF
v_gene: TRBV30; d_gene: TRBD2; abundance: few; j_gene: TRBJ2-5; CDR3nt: TGTGCCTGGAGTGTACCTTTACTAGCGGGAGAAGAGACCCAGTACTTC; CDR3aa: CAWSVPLLAGEETQYF
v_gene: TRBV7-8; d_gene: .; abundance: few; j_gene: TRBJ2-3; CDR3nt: TGTGCCAGCAGCTTAGCGCGGCTCCCTAGCACAGATACGCAGTATTTT; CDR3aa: CASSLARLPSTDTQYF
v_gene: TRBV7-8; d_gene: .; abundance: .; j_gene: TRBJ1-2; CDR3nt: TGTGCCAGCAGCTTAGCGCACAGGAACTATGGCTACACCTTC; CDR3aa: CASSLAHRNYGYTF
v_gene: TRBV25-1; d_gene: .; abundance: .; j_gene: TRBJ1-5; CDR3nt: TGTGCCAGCAGTGAATATTCGGGCAGGGGAGATCAGCCCCAGCATTTT; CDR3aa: CASSEYSGRGDQPQHF
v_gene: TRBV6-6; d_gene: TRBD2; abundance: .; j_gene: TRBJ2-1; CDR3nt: TGTGCCAGCACGAGACTAGCGTTCTCCTACAATGAGCAGTTCTTC; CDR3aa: CASTRLAFSYNEQFF
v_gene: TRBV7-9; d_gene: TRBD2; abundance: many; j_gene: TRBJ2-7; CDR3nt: TGTGCCAGCAGCTCGACGGGCGGGGGCTACGAGCAGTACTTC; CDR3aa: CASSSTGGGYEQYF
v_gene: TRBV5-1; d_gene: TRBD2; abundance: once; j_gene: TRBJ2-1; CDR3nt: TGCGCCAGCAGCCGGGTAGCGGGGGGGAACTTCAATGAGCAGTTCTTC; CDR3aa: CASSRVAGGNFNEQFF
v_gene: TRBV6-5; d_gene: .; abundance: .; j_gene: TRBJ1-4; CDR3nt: TGTGCCAGCAGTTACTCGTCGGCGGGTGTAAGGGAAAAACTGTTTTTT; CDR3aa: CASSYSSAGVREKLFF
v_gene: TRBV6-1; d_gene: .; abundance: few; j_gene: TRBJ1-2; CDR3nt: TGTGCCAGCAGTGAAGAGAGGTATGATGGCTACACCTTC; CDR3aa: CASSEERYDGYTF
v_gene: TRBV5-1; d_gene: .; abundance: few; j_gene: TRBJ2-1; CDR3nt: TGCGCCAGCAGCGTGAGACTGGGCTCCTACAATGAGCAGTTCTTC; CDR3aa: CASSVRLGSYNEQFF
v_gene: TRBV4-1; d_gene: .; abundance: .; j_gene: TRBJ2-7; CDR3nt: TGCGCCAGCAGCCAAGAGAGCGGGACAGGCTACGAGCAGTACTTC; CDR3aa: CASSQESGTGYEQYF
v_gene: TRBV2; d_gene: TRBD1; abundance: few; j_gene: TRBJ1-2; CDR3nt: TGTGCCAGCAGTGCGTCCAGGGGGCGCGCCTATGGCTACACCTTC; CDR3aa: CASSASRGRAYGYTF
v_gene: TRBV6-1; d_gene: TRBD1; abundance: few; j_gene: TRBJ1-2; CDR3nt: TGTGCCAGCTTATCCACAGGGGTTTTCTATGGCTACACCTTC; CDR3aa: CASLSTGVFYGYTF
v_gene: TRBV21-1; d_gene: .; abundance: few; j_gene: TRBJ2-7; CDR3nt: TGTGCCGGGACCTCCGGGACAGGGGCTAGAGAGCAGTACTTC; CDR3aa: CAGTSGTGAREQYF
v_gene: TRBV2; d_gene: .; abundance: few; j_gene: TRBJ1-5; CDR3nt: TGTGCCAGCAGAGGGGCTTTAAATCAGCCCCAGCATTTT; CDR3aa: CASRGALNQPQHF
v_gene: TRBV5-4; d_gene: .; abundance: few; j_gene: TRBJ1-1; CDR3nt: TGTGCCAGCAGCCTAATCGGCCAGACAAACACTGAAGCTTTCTTT; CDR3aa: CASSLIGQTNTEAFF
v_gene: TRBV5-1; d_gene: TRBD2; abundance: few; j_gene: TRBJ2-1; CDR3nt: TGCGCCAGCAGCTTCCCGACTAGCTGGAATGAGCAGTTCTTC; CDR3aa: CASSFPTSWNEQFF
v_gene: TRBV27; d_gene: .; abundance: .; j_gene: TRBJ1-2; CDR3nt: TGTGCCAGCAGTTTACGCCAGGGCTATGGCTACACCTTC; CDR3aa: CASSLRQGYGYTF
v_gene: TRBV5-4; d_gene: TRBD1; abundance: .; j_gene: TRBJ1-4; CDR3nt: TGTGCCAGCAGCCTCGGAATACAGGGGGGAATTGAAAAACTGTTTTTT; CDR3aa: CASSLGIQGGIEKLFF
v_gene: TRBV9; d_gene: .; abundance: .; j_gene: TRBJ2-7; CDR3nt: TGTGCCAGCAGCCCCCAAGGACAGTCTGTCGAGCAGTACTTC; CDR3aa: CASSPQGQSVEQYF
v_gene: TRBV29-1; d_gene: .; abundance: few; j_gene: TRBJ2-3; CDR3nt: TGCAGCGTTGGGAAACAGTTCACAGATACGCAGTATTTT; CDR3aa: CSVGKQFTDTQYF
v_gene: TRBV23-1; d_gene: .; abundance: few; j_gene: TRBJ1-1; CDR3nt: TGCGCCAGCAGTCAATCCGCTGAAGGGGAAATCTCTTTTATCACTGAAGCTTTCTTT; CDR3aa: CASSQSAEGEISFITEAFF
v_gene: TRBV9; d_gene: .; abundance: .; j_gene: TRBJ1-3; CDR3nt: TGTGCCAGCAGCGTGACTCAGGGGCTCTCTGGAAACACCATATATTTT; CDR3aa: CASSVTQGLSGNTIYF
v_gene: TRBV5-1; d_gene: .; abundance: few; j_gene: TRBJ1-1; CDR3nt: TGCGCCAGCAGCTTGGGTCCAGGGAACACTGAAGCTTTCTTT; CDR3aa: CASSLGPGNTEAFF
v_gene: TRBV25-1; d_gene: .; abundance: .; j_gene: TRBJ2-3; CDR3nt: TGTGCCAGCAGTGCTAACGACTTCACAGATACGCAGTATTTT; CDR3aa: CASSANDFTDTQYF
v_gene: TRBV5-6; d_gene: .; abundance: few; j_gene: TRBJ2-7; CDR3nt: TGTGCCAGCAGCTTGTATAGATACGAGCAGTACTTC; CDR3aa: CASSLYRYEQYF
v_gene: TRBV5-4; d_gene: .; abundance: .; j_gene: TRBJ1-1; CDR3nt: TGTGCCAGCAGCTTGGTCGTCGGGGGTGAAGCTTTCTTT; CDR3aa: CASSLVVGGEAFF
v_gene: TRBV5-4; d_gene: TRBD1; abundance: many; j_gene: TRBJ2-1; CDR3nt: TGTGCCAGCAGCTTCGGACAGGGGGCGACTGAGCAGTTCTTC; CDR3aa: CASSFGQGATEQFF
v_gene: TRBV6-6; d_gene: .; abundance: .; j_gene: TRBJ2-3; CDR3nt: TGTGCCAGCAGTTACCCCCAGGTAACAGATACGCAGTATTTT; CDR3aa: CASSYPQVTDTQYF
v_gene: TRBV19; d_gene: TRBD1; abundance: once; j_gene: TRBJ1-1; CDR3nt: TGTGCCAGTAGTCCCGGACAGGGGTACACTGAAGCTTTCTTT; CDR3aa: CASSPGQGYTEAFF
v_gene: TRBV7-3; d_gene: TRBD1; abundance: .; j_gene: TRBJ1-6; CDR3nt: TGTGCCAGCAGTTCGGGACAGGACTCTTCACCCCTCCACTTT; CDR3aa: CASSSGQDSSPLHF
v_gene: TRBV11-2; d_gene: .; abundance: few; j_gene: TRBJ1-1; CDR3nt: TGTGCCAGCAGCGTCCCCCGGGACTCGGACACTGAAGCTTTCTTT; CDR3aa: CASSVPRDSDTEAFF
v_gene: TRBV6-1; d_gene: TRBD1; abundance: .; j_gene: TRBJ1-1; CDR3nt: TGTGCCAGCAGTGAACAGGGGACAGGGGGCGTTAGGGCTTTCTTT; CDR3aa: CASSEQGTGGVRAFF
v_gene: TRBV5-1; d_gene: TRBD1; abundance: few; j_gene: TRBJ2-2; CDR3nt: TGCGCCAGCAGCTTGGTGCAGGGGGTGACCGGGGAGCTGTTTTTT; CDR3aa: CASSLVQGVTGELFF
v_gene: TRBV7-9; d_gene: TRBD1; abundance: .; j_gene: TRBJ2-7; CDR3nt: TGTGCCAGCAGCTTAGCCTCCGGGGACAGGGGGCAGCAGTACTTC; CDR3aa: CASSLASGDRGQQYF
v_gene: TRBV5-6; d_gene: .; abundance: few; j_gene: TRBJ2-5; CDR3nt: TGTGCCAGCAACCTCAACAGGCTACCGGCCACGGAGACCCAGTACTTC; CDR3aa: CASNLNRLPATETQYF
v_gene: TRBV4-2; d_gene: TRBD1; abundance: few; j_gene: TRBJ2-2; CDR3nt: TGTGCCAGCAGCCCTCGGGGACAGGGCTTCTCCAACACCGGGGAGCTGTTTTTT; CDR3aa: CASSPRGQGFSNTGELFF
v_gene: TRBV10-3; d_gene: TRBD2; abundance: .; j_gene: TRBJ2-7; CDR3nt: TGTGCCATCAGTGATTCGCCCGGGACTAGCGTAGCCTACGAGCAGTACTTC; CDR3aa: CAISDSPGTSVAYEQYF
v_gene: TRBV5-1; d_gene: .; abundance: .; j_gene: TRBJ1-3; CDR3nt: TGCGCCAGCAGCCTATATGATCCGAGCGCTGGAAACACCATATATTTT; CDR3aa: CASSLYDPSAGNTIYF
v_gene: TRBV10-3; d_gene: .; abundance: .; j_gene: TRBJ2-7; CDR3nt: TGTGCCATCAGTGAGTCGAAGAGGAACTCCTACGAGCAGTACTTC; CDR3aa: CAISESKRNSYEQYF
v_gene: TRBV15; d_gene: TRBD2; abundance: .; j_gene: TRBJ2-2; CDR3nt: TGTGTCACCAGCACTACTAGCGGTCCCGGGGAGCTGTTTTTT; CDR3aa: CVTSTTSGPGELFF
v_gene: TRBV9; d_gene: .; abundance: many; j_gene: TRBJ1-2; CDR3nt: TGTGCCAGCAGCGTTCAAGACTACGGAGAGGGCTACACCTTC; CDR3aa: CASSVQDYGEGYTF
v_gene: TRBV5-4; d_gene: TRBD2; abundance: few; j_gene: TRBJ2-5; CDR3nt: TGTGCCAGCAGCTTTCCGACGGGACTAGCCCCGGAGACCCAGTACTTC; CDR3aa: CASSFPTGLAPETQYF
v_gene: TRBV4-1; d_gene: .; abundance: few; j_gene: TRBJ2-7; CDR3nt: TGCGCCAGCAGCCAAGATCAGGCTAGCAGCTCCTACGAGCAGTACTTC; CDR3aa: CASSQDQASSSYEQYF
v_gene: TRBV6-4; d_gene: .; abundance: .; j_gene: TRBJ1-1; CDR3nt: TGTGCCAGCAGTACCGACATGAACACTGAAGCTTTCTTT; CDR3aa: CASSTDMNTEAFF
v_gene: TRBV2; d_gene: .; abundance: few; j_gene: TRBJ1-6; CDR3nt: TGTGCCAGCCGACAGGAGATTAATTCACCCCTCCACTTT; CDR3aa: CASRQEINSPLHF
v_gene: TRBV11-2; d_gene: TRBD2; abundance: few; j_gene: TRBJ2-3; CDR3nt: TGTGCCAGCAGCTTAGATGGGTCTAGCGGGGGGTTGGGGACAGATACGCAGTATTTT; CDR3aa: CASSLDGSSGGLGTDTQYF